Below, 30 T cell receptor beta chains from the same sample are listed, as sequenced in a study of PD-1 blockade in classical Hodgkin lymphoma. Sequencing used immunoSEQ multiplex PCR; TCRdb keeps in-frame clones, though not all of them. Of around 92,000 clones in the sample, 83% were seen once. Specified time point: cycle 4 day 1 (C4D1), after more than 5 weeks of nivolumab. Each patient's relapse followed autologous stem cell transplantation, and brentuximab vedotin exposure varied. The specimen was peripheral blood mononuclear cells (PBMCs), collected before the fourth cycle of nivolumab. These receptors came from a human donor with classical Hodgkin lymphoma.

This clone was recorded once. The chain uses TRBV6-1 and TRBJ1-2; tentative D call: TRBD1 (6 bases). The CDR3 runs 14 residues. Trimming pared 10 bases from V and 5 bases from J, leaving 20 bases between. CDR1 is MNHNS, CDR2 SASEGT, per germline. CDR3: CATRVRGRVYGYTF. The CDR3 DNA follows: TGTGCCACCCGGGTGAGGGGGAGAGTATATGGCTACACCTTC.

The chain has TRBV6-5 and TRBJ2-7; TRBD1 might be the D (6 bases). Trimming removed 10 bases at V and 2 bases at J, with 21 bases between. The CDR3 totals 15 residues. Germline V gives CDR1 MNHEY, CDR2 SVGAGI. This CDR3 reads CATVRAAGVTYEQYF. CDR3 sequence (DNA): TGTGCCACCGTCCGGGCGGCAGGGGTTACCTACGAGCAGTACTTC.

The chain combines TRBV20-1 with TRBJ1-1; tentative D call: TRBD1 (5 bases). From germline, CDR1 is DFQATT and CDR2 SNEGSKA (reference sequence). The CDR3 is 11 residues long. This CDR3 is CSAQRGGEAFF. In DNA form, the CDR3 reads TGCAGCGCCCAGCGCGGGGGTGAAGCTTTCTTT.

Here the CDR3 reads CASSSGQHEKLFF. The CDR3 nucleotides are TGTGCCAGCAGCTCGGGCCAACATGAAAAACTGTTTTTT. The chain is built from TRBV7-9 and TRBJ1-4; D not resolved. V was clipped by 4 bases and J by 6 bases, with 9 bases between them. This CDR3 spans 13 amino acids. Germline CDR1 and CDR2: SEHNR and FQNEAQ (reference sequence).

The chain combines TRBV29-1 with TRBJ2-5; possibly TRBD2 for D (6 bases). The germline V gene has CDR1 SQVTM and CDR2 ANQGSEA. This CDR3 is built from 13 residues. Between the trimmed V and J ends, which lost 4 bases and 1 base, there was a span of 10 bases. The CDR3 sequence: CSVVGGVQETQYF. Written as DNA, the CDR3 is TGCAGCGTTGTTGGCGGGGTCCAAGAGACCCAGTACTTC.

J is TRBJ2-3 and V is TRBV5-4, with 7 nucleotides matching TRBD2. CDR1 and CDR2 (germline): SGHNT, YYREEE (reference sequence). Trimming took 0 bases from V and 4 from J; bases not matched to a gene: 5. The CDR3 is 15 residues long. DNA for the CDR3: TGTGCCAGCAGCTTGGCGGGAGGCGGGGCAGATACGCAGTATTTT. This gives the protein CASSLAGGGADTQYF. The whole variable domain, filled in from reference TRBV5-4 and TRBJ2-3, reads ETGVTQSPTHLIKTRGQQVTLRCSSQSGHNTVSWYQQALGQGPQFIFQYYREEENGRGNFPPRFSGLQFPNYSSELNVNALELDDSALYLCASSLAGGGADTQYFGPGTRLTVL.

The CDR3 DNA is TGTGCCAGCAGTAATGAGGGCCGGTACGAGCAGTACTTC. Protein product: CASSNEGRYEQYF. The V gene is TRBV2, the J gene TRBJ2-7; tentative D call: TRBD2 (5 bases). V was cut by 5 bases and J by 4 bases, with 12 bases left in between. This CDR3 is built from 13 residues. The germline V gene encodes CDR1 SNHLY and CDR2 FYNNEI.

The CDR3 DNA follows: TGCAGCGTTGTCGGGCCAGACTTAACCGGGGAGCTGTTTTTT. Translated: CSVVGPDLTGELFF. V gene TRBV29-1 combines with J gene TRBJ2-2, with D unresolved. The CDR3 spans 14 residues. Trimming pared 4 bases from V and 5 bases from J, leaving 14 bases between. CDR1 is SQVTM, CDR2 ANQGSEA, per germline.

This sequence joins TRBV30 and TRBJ1-1, with a weak D call TRBD1 (5 bases). V dropped 2 bases and J dropped 5 bases, with 15 bases sitting between them. Per the germline V gene, CDR1 is GTSNPN and CDR2 is SVGIG (reference sequence). The CDR3 covers 14 residues. CDR3 sequence (DNA): TGTGCCTGGAGTCGGGGCGGTCGTCAGACTGAAGCTTTCTTT. This codes for CAWSRGGRQTEAFF.

This chain links TRBV29-1 with TRBJ2-1; a weak D match, TRBD2 (6 bases). The CDR3 is 16 residues long. Trimming stripped 1 base from V and 0 bases from J, with 13 bases between. Germline CDR1 and CDR2: SQVTM and ANQGSEA. CDR3 protein: CSVEAGAASSYNEQFF. The CDR3 DNA sequence: TGCAGCGTTGAAGCGGGAGCGGCTAGCTCCTACAATGAGCAGTTCTTC.

This clone has only a few counts. The chain couples TRBV30 to TRBJ1-1; weak D call: TRBD1 (5 bases). Germline-derived CDR1 and CDR2 are GTSNPN and SVGIG (reference sequence). V gave up 4 bases and J gave up 4 bases, with 13 bases separating them. This CDR3 has 13 residues. The CDR3 DNA reads TGTGCCTGGAAAAGGTCGGGGGGCACTGAAGCTTTCTTT. Its protein is CAWKRSGGTEAFF.

The V and J genes are TRBV6-6 and TRBJ1-5, with TRBD1 identical over 8 bases. In germline, CDR1 is MNHNY, CDR2 SVGAGI (reference sequence). The J segment lost 7 bases and the V segment lost 6 bases, leaving 11 bases of the junction unmatched. The CDR3 runs 15 residues. The CDR3 region is CASSPGQGGKQPQHF. The CDR3, as DNA: TGTGCCAGCAGCCCCGGACAGGGCGGGAAGCAGCCCCAGCATTTT.

The chain is built from TRBV19 and TRBJ2-7, with 7 bases identical to TRBD1. This CDR3 spans 14 amino acids. V shed 2 bases, J shed 6 bases, and the junction held 7 bases outside the gene matches. The germline V gene encodes CDR1 LNHDA and CDR2 SQIVND (reference sequence). Here the CDR3 reads CASSISGQTSEQYF. The CDR3 DNA sequence: TGTGCCAGTAGTATATCGGGACAGACCTCCGAGCAGTACTTC. The full variable domain, in which reference TRBV19 and TRBJ2-7 provide the parts outside the CDR3, is DGGITQSPKYLFRKEGQNVTLSCEQNLNHDAMYWYRQDPGQGLRLIYYSQIVNDFQKGDIAEGYSVSREKKESFPLTVTSAQKNPTAFYLCASSISGQTSEQYFGPGTRLTVT.

V gene TRBV29-1 combines with J gene TRBJ2-3; no firm D call. The V and J ends lost 2 bases and 0 bases respectively, with 3 bases between them. The CDR3 runs to 12 residues. Germline V gene data show CDR1 as SQVTM and CDR2 as ANQGSEA. CDR3 protein: CSVEYSTDTQYF. CDR3 nucleotide sequence: TGCAGCGTTGAATACAGCACAGATACGCAGTATTTT.

The rearrangement uses TRBV10-3 and TRBJ2-7; 10 positions match TRBD2. This CDR3 has 16 amino acids. The germline CDR1 and CDR2 sequences are ENHRY and SYGVKD. Trimming took 4 bases from V and 5 from J; bases not matched to a gene: 11. The DNA of the CDR3 is TGTGCCATCAGTGGGCTCCGAGCGGGAGGGCCGGACGAGCAGTACTTC. It codes for CAISGLRAGGPDEQYF.

This chain links TRBV5-1 with TRBJ1-1; unclear D gene. Deletions cut 0 bases from V and 5 bases from J, with 11 bases between. CDR1 is SGHRS, CDR2 YFSETQ, per germline. The CDR3 contains 14 residues. The CDR3 nucleotides read TGCGCCAGCAGCTTGGAGTGGGTTCATACTGAAGCTTTCTTT. Translating it yields CASSLEWVHTEAFF.

The chain employs TRBV6-5 and TRBJ2-1, with 9 bases that match TRBD2. CDR3 size: 15 residues. V trimming: 6 bases; J trimming: 0 bases; junction bases outside the gene matches: 3. Looked up from germline, CDR1 is MNHEY and CDR2 is SVGAGI. In nucleotides, the CDR3 is TGTGCCAGCAGGTTAGCGGGAGCCTCCTACAATGAGCAGTTCTTC. Its translation: CASRLAGASYNEQFF.

The chain's CDR3 is CASSSPWRDYNEQFF. The CDR3 DNA reads TGTGCCAGCAGTTCCCCCTGGCGGGACTACAATGAGCAGTTCTTC. V and J are TRBV6-6 and TRBJ2-1, with D possibly TRBD2 on 6 matching bases. Germline V lookup: CDR1 MNHNY, CDR2 SVGAGI (reference sequence). The CDR3 sequence is 15 residues long. With 4 bases removed from V and 3 bases from J, the gap between germline ends came to 13 bases.

The gene calls are TRBV5-4 and TRBJ2-1; D unresolved. Germline-derived CDR1 and CDR2 are SGHNT and YYREEE (reference sequence). V was clipped by 5 bases and J by 4 bases, with 13 bases between them. The CDR3 is made up of 14 amino acids. CDR3 DNA sequence: TGTGCCAGCAGGACGGCTGGAGTATACAATGAGCAGTTCTTC. Encoded protein: CASRTAGVYNEQFF. Looking up the rest from reference TRBV5-4 and TRBJ2-1 gives the full variable domain: ETGVTQSPTHLIKTRGQQVTLRCSSQSGHNTVSWYQQALGQGPQFIFQYYREEENGRGNFPPRFSGLQFPNYSSELNVNALELDDSALYLCASRTAGVYNEQFFGPGTRLTVL.

The chain recombines TRBV10-1 with TRBJ2-1; 10 bases match TRBD1. J lost 3 bases, V lost 6 bases, and 8 bases had no gene match. This CDR3 spans 16 amino acids. Germline V gene sequence: CDR1 WNHNN, CDR2 SYGVQD (reference sequence). The CDR3 DNA reads as TGCGCCAGCAGGGCCGGGACAGGGGTGGACTACAATGAGCAGTTCTTC. Protein product: CASRAGTGVDYNEQFF.

This clone is a singleton in its sample. The chain employs TRBV28 and TRBJ2-7; D is possibly TRBD1 or TRBD2 (5 bases each). The CDR3 consists of 16 residues. The V gene lost 4 bases and the J gene lost 3 bases, with 19 bases spanning the gap. CDR1 MDHEN and CDR2 SYDVKM come from the germline V gene. This chain's CDR3 is CASSSRPGRPLYEQYF. CDR3 in DNA: TGTGCCAGCAGTTCCCGGCCGGGACGGCCTCTCTACGAGCAGTACTTC.

The chain recombines TRBV6-1 with TRBJ1-1, with 8 bases matching TRBD1. V dropped 5 bases and J dropped 3; count of bases not matched to a gene: 8. Germline V lookup: CDR1 MNHNS, CDR2 SASEGT. CDR3 length equals 15 residues. For the CDR3, the DNA is TGTGCCAGCAGTCCCCGGACAGGGATGTACACTGAAGCTTTCTTT. This gives the protein CASSPRTGMYTEAFF.

The J gene is TRBJ1-2, the V gene TRBV19; no firm D call. Between the trimmed V and J ends, which lost 5 bases and 0 bases, there was a span of 7 bases. CDR1 LNHDA and CDR2 SQIVND come from the germline V gene (reference sequence). The CDR3 is 13 amino acids. For the CDR3, the DNA is TGTGCCAGTAGTTACTTGGCTAACTATGGCTACACCTTC. The encoded protein is CASSYLANYGYTF. The whole variable domain, filled in from reference TRBV19 and TRBJ1-2, reads DGGITQSPKYLFRKEGQNVTLSCEQNLNHDAMYWYRQDPGQGLRLIYYSQIVNDFQKGDIAEGYSVSREKKESFPLTVTSAQKNPTAFYLCASSYLANYGYTFGSGTRLTVV.

The rearrangement uses TRBV2 and TRBJ2-1, with 8 nucleotides matching TRBD2. The ends lost 6 bases at V and 5 bases at J; junction bases unmatched: 9. Germline CDR1 SNHLY, CDR2 FYNNEI. CDR3 size: 15 residues. DNA for the CDR3: TGTGCCAGCAGGAAAATAGCGGGACTTAACAATGAGCAGTTCTTC. Translated, it gives CASRKIAGLNNEQFF.

The table lists this clone with many counts. This sequence joins TRBV28 and TRBJ1-5, with 7 bases identical to TRBD1. Germline-derived CDR1 and CDR2 are MDHEN and SYDVKM. The V gene end was trimmed by 7 bases and the J gene end by 3 bases; junction bases not matched to a gene: 9. There are 15 residues in the CDR3. The CDR3: CASTLTGENNQPQHF. CDR3 DNA sequence: TGTGCCAGCACTCTAACAGGGGAAAACAATCAGCCCCAGCATTTT.

V is TRBV4-2 and J is TRBJ1-2; D ambiguous. The CDR3 runs to 12 residues. Germline V gene lookup returns CDR1 LGHNA and CDR2 YNFKEQ. With 0 bases removed from V and 8 bases from J, the gap between germline ends came to 7 bases. The CDR3 nucleotides read TGTGCCAGCAGCCAAGATGCGATGGGCTACACCTTC. Its protein product is CASSQDAMGYTF.

The rearrangement links TRBV9 to TRBJ1-1, with D tentatively TRBD1 (6 bases). The CDR3 is 15 residues long. The germline V gene encodes CDR1 SGDLS and CDR2 YYNGEE. Trimming left V 5 bases short and J 4 bases short, with 18 bases between. The CDR3 sequence is CASSDGGLVSTEAFF. In nucleotides, the CDR3 is TGTGCCAGCAGTGACGGGGGCCTAGTGAGCACTGAAGCTTTCTTT.

This chain links TRBV6-6 with TRBJ1-2; 7 nucleotides line up with TRBD1. CDR1 is MNHNY, CDR2 SVGAGI, per germline (reference sequence). This CDR3 is 15 amino acids long. With V trimmed by 7 bases and J by 6 bases, 14 bases remained unmatched. The CDR3 DNA follows: TGTGCCAGCACGACCTACGACAGGGCAGGGAATGGCTACACCTTC. Its translation: CASTTYDRAGNGYTF.

This sequence joins TRBV19 and TRBJ2-7; maybe TRBD1 (7 bases). Trimming removed 6 bases at V and 2 bases at J, with 17 bases between. Germline loops: CDR1 LNHDA, CDR2 SQIVND (reference sequence). The CDR3 loop spans 15 amino acids. The CDR3: CASRKGQGGAYEQYF. The CDR3, as DNA: TGTGCCAGTAGGAAAGGGCAGGGGGGCGCCTACGAGCAGTACTTC. Full variable domain (remainder filled in from reference TRBV19 and TRBJ2-7): DGGITQSPKYLFRKEGQNVTLSCEQNLNHDAMYWYRQDPGQGLRLIYYSQIVNDFQKGDIAEGYSVSREKKESFPLTVTSAQKNPTAFYLCASRKGQGGAYEQYFGPGTRLTVT.

This clone was seen only once. The chain is built from TRBV10-3 and TRBJ2-7, with 7 positions matching TRBD1. The CDR3 sequence is 13 residues long. V shed 2 bases and J 6 bases; nucleotides not matched to a gene: 4. Looked up from germline, CDR1 is ENHRY and CDR2 is SYGVKD. The CDR3 loop is CAISEGTVSEQYF. The DNA of the CDR3 is TGTGCCATCAGTGAGGGGACAGTAAGCGAGCAGTACTTC.